One sample yielded the 12 T cell receptor beta chains listed below, sequenced in a study of CD8 T cells in ankylosing spondylitis. From the 5' RACE reads, TCRdb called clonotypes with MiXCR, one entry per CDR3 protein. The table records under 300,000 distinct CDR3 sequences, roughly 8.6% of them present only once. Source material: blood, either unsorted or a sorted T cell fraction (not recorded which). The receptor set was obtained from a male donor with ankylosing spondylitis or in good health (not recorded which).

This clonotype was found many times. The chain has TRBV29-1 and TRBJ2-5; 8 bases align to TRBD1. This CDR3 has 12 amino acids. V lost 2 bases, J lost 4 bases, and 0 bases stayed unmatched. Germline V gives CDR1 SQVTM, CDR2 ANQGSEA. The chain's CDR3 is CSVEQGAETQYF. The CDR3 DNA reads TGCAGCGTTGAACAGGGGGCAGAGACCCAGTACTTC.

This clonotype has at least ten counts. This chain uses TRBV12-3 or TRBV12-4 with TRBJ2-5, with D perhaps TRBD1 (5 bases). The CDR3 runs 15 residues. Trimming cost V 0 bases and J 5 bases, with 13 bases left between them. CDR3 loop: CASSLAVGARETQYF. In nucleotides, the CDR3 is TGTGCCAGCAGTTTAGCGGTAGGGGCACGGGAGACCCAGTACTTC.

In this sample, this clonotype turned up many times. The gene calls are TRBV20-1 and TRBJ1-2, with D unclear. CDR3 length: 13 amino acids. Trimming took off 6 bases at V and 0 bases at J, with 11 bases between the two ends. Germline V gene sequence: CDR1 DFQATT, CDR2 SNEGSKA (reference sequence). The CDR3 region is CSARFGPNYGYTF. CDR3 coding DNA: TGCAGTGCCCGATTTGGACCTAACTATGGCTACACCTTC.

This clonotype turned up a few times. V is TRBV7-2 and J is TRBJ2-2, with D possibly called TRBD1 or TRBD2 (5 bases each). Trimming stripped 5 bases from V and 5 bases from J, with 9 bases between. Germline V CDR1 and CDR2: SGHTA, FQGNSA. The CDR3 sequence is 13 residues long. The CDR3 sequence: CASSRDVTGELFF. For the CDR3, the DNA is TGTGCCAGCAGCCGGGACGTTACCGGGGAGCTGTTTTTT.

The gene calls are TRBV7-2 and TRBJ2-7; 8 nucleotides align to TRBD1. Germline assignment: CDR1 SGHTA and CDR2 FQGNSA. The length of the CDR3 is 14 residues. The V and J ends lost 4 bases and 3 bases, in that order; junction bases with no gene match: 5. The CDR3 is CASSSPGQDYEQYF. In nucleotides, the CDR3 is TGTGCCAGCAGCTCCCCGGGACAGGACTACGAGCAGTACTTC. The variable domain in full, with the rest retrieved from reference TRBV7-2 and TRBJ2-7, is GAGVSQSPSNKVTEKGKDVELRCDPISGHTALYWYRQSLGQGLEFLIYFQGNSAPDKSGLPSDRFSAERTGGSVSTLTIQRTQQEDSAVYLCASSSPGQDYEQYFGPGTRLTVT.

This clonotype was found many times. The genes are TRBV11-2 and TRBJ2-7; D might be TRBD1 (6 bases). Germline lookup yields CDR1 SGHAT and CDR2 FQNNGV. Trimming took off 0 bases at V and 7 bases at J, with 16 bases between the two ends. The CDR3 runs 15 residues. CDR3 loop: CASSLDGDRTREQYF. Written as DNA, the CDR3 is TGTGCCAGCAGCTTAGATGGCGACAGGACCAGAGAGCAGTACTTC.

This clonotype was recorded many times. V gene TRBV12-3 or TRBV12-4 combines with J gene TRBJ2-3, with D tentatively TRBD1 (6 bases). Trimming shortened V by 7 bases and J by 4 bases, and 18 bases separated the two germline ends. CDR3 length: 15 amino acids. CDR3 coding DNA: TGTGCCAGCACCCCCCCAGGGGTAGCGTCAGATACGCAGTATTTT. It codes for CASTPPGVASDTQYF.

This clonotype occurred many times. The chain combines TRBV20-1 with TRBJ2-5; 7 nucleotides align to TRBD2. The V gene's germline CDR1 is DFQATT and CDR2 SNEGSKA (reference sequence). V lost 0 bases, J lost 4 bases, and 5 bases stayed unmatched. The CDR3 has 14 residues. This CDR3 is CSARDIAGGETQYF. The DNA for the CDR3 is TGCAGTGCTAGAGATATAGCGGGTGGAGAGACCCAGTACTTC.

This clonotype was found many times. The chain uses TRBV6-2 or TRBV6-3 and TRBJ1-1, with 7 bases aligning to TRBD1. V shed 2 bases, J shed 5 bases, and the junction held 8 bases outside the gene matches. Germline V gene lookup returns CDR1 MNHEY and CDR2 SVGEGT. The CDR3 totals 15 residues. CDR3 residues: CASSYIGGAWTEAFF. As DNA, the CDR3 is TGTGCCAGCAGTTACATAGGGGGCGCCTGGACTGAAGCTTTCTTT.

This clonotype was detected many times. The chain couples TRBV27 to TRBJ2-1; D might be TRBD1 (6 bases). The CDR3 has 12 amino acids. Trimming took 6 bases from V and 8 from J, leaving 11 bases between them. Germline lookup yields CDR1 MNHEY and CDR2 SMNVEV (reference sequence). CDR3 coding DNA: TGTGCCAGCAGGTTCGAGGGGGATGAGCAGTTCTTC. This gives the protein CASRFEGDEQFF.

This clonotype was recorded a few times. The CDR3 region is CASSVGGDTTYEQYF. Here the CDR3 DNA reads TGTGCCAGCAGCGTAGGAGGGGACACAACCTACGAGCAGTACTTC. V and J are TRBV9 and TRBJ2-7; D is perhaps TRBD1 (6 bases). The CDR3 runs to 15 residues. Trimming shortened V by 0 bases and J by 2 bases, and 12 bases separated the two germline ends. Germline V CDR1 and CDR2: SGDLS, YYNGEE.

This clonotype has just a few counts. V usage is TRBV5-1 and J usage is TRBJ2-3; D uncertain. This CDR3 has 13 amino acids. Germline CDR1 SGHRS, CDR2 YFSETQ. V shed 4 bases and J shed 4 bases, with 10 bases lying between them. CDR3 DNA: TGCGCCAGCAGCGCCGGACGTTCAGATACGCAGTATTTT. Translating it yields CASSAGRSDTQYF.